This passage covers 32 T cell receptor beta chains from one sample sequenced in a study of shared clonotypes between healthy human individuals. The naive CD8 population came from CD45RO-negative cells selected for CCR7, without terminally differentiated effector memory CD45RA+ cells. TCRdb keeps only in-frame clones here, not all; method: immunoSEQ multiplex PCR. The sample shows about 2.1 million clones, about 93% of them seen only once. Sequenced material: naive CD8+ T cells from PBMCs. The receptors were gathered from a man aged 18-30 years in good health. Some clones in this sample may be carry-over from other donors' samples.

The rearrangement uses TRBV4-3 and TRBJ2-7, with 11 bases that match TRBD2. With V trimmed by 5 bases and J by 1 base, 4 bases remained unmatched. Germline CDR1 LGHNA, CDR2 YSLEER. CDR3 size: 15 residues. The CDR3 sequence is CASSLAGGGSYEQYF. The CDR3 bases are TGCGCCAGCAGCTTAGCGGGAGGGGGGTCCTACGAGCAGTACTTC.

The gene calls are TRBV13 and TRBJ2-5, with 8 positions matching TRBD2. The germline V gene encodes CDR1 PRHDT and CDR2 FYEKMQ (reference sequence). The CDR3 runs to 16 residues. Unmatched junction bases numbered 12, after V lost 0 bases and J lost 9 bases. The chain's CDR3 is CASSLGGVEREMAQYF. Written as DNA, the CDR3 is TGTGCCAGCAGCTTAGGCGGGGTGGAGCGGGAGATGGCCCAGTACTTC. The variable domain in full, with the rest retrieved from reference TRBV13 and TRBJ2-5, is AAGVIQSPRHLIKEKRETATLKCYPIPRHDTVYWYQQGPGQDPQFLISFYEKMQSDKGSIPDRFSAQQFSDYHSELNMSSLELGDSALYFCASSLGGVEREMAQYFGPGTRLLVL.

This clone was seen just once. The gene calls are TRBV28 and TRBJ1-1, with D possibly TRBD1 on 5 matching bases. The CDR3 totals 14 residues. The ends were cut back, 7 bases at V and 0 bases at J, with 12 bases in the middle. Germline loops: CDR1 MDHEN, CDR2 SYDVKM. The CDR3 loop reads CASTPGALNTEAFF. The DNA of the CDR3 is TGTGCCAGCACCCCCGGGGCCCTGAACACTGAAGCTTTCTTT.

The chain uses TRBV28 and TRBJ1-4; D is ambiguous. Germline V gives CDR1 MDHEN, CDR2 SYDVKM. V lost 4 bases, J lost 0 bases, and 9 bases lay in between. This CDR3 contains 15 residues. CDR3 region: CASSSRIATNEKLFF. For the CDR3, the DNA is TGTGCCAGCAGTTCAAGGATTGCAACTAATGAAAAACTGTTTTTT. Full variable domain (remainder filled in from reference TRBV28 and TRBJ1-4): DVKVTQSSRYLVKRTGEKVFLECVQDMDHENMFWYRQDPGLGLRLIYFSYDVKMKEKGDIPEGYSVSREKKERFSLILESASTNQTSMYLCASSSRIATNEKLFFGSGTQLSVL.

This clone came up once. Other nucleotide sequences from this sample produce the same CDR3. V is TRBV9 and J is TRBJ2-7; the D is unclear. In germline, CDR1 is SGDLS, CDR2 YYNGEE. The V end lost 0 bases, the J end lost 2 bases, and 9 bases lay between the germline ends. The CDR3 is 14 amino acids. In DNA form, the CDR3 reads TGTGCCAGCAGCGTAGGATCTTCTCCCTACGAGCAGTACTTC. Amino acid sequence: CASSVGSSPYEQYF. Together with reference TRBV9 and TRBJ2-7, the CDR3 gives the full variable domain: DSGVTQTPKHLITATGQRVTLRCSPRSGDLSVYWYQQSLDQGLQFLIQYYNGEERAKGNILERFSAQQFPDLHSELNLSSLELGDSALYFCASSVGSSPYEQYFGPGTRLTVT.

This sequence joins TRBV27 and TRBJ2-1; 12 nucleotides agree with TRBD2. CDR3 length: 16 residues. With 10 bases clipped from V and 6 bases from J, the junction kept 13 bases outside the gene matches. Germline lookup yields CDR1 MNHEY and CDR2 SMNVEV (reference sequence). The CDR3 DNA is TGTGCCACCCGATTCCTATGGACTAGCGGGATCAATGAGCAGTTCTTC. Residues: CATRFLWTSGINEQFF.

The genes are TRBV4-2 and TRBJ2-2; D is unclear. V was clipped by 0 bases and J by 7 bases, with 15 bases between them. Per the germline V gene, CDR1 is LGHNA and CDR2 is YNFKEQ. The CDR3 loop spans 16 amino acids. CDR3 amino acids: CASSQEVFAEDGELFF. The CDR3 nucleotides read TGTGCCAGCAGCCAAGAGGTATTTGCGGAAGACGGGGAGCTGTTTTTT.

In its sample, this clone was seen once. V usage is TRBV27 and J usage is TRBJ1-2, with unresolved D. The V and J ends lost 5 bases and 5 bases respectively, with 15 bases between them. The CDR3 runs 14 residues. Germline V gives CDR1 MNHEY, CDR2 SMNVEV (reference sequence). The CDR3 loop is CASSRTRVPYGYTF. DNA of the CDR3: TGTGCCAGCAGTCGAACCCGAGTCCCATATGGCTACACCTTC.

V usage is TRBV5-8 and J usage is TRBJ2-7; D call uncertain. Trimming removed 6 bases at V and 3 bases at J, with 22 bases between. This CDR3 comprises 16 residues. CDR1 SGHTS and CDR2 YDEGEE come from the germline V gene. The chain's CDR3 is CASNHRALRVGYEQYF. For the CDR3, the DNA is TGTGCCAGCAATCACCGAGCCCTCCGCGTGGGCTACGAGCAGTACTTC.

The CDR3 DNA is TGTGCCAGCAGCCCCGGGTCAAGCGCGCAACGCAATGAGCAGTTCTTC. Translated, it gives CASSPGSSAQRNEQFF. The chain carries TRBV7-9 and TRBJ2-1, with no clear D. Germline V gene sequence: CDR1 SEHNR, CDR2 FQNEAQ (reference sequence). This CDR3 contains 16 residues. The V gene lost 5 bases and the J gene lost 6 bases, with 20 bases spanning the gap.

This chain connects TRBV7-9 to TRBJ2-2; 11 positions agree with TRBD2. The CDR3 is made up of 18 amino acids. The germline V gene encodes CDR1 SEHNR and CDR2 FQNEAQ (reference sequence). J was trimmed by 7 bases and V by 2 bases; bases with no gene match: 12. CDR3 sequence reads: CASSLSLAGVNMGGELFF. The CDR3 DNA is TGTGCCAGCAGCTTATCACTAGCGGGAGTGAACATGGGCGGGGAGCTGTTTTTT.

This rearrangement joins TRBV6-5 to TRBJ1-1; 7 bases map to TRBD1. The germline CDR1 and CDR2 sequences are MNHEY and SVGAGI. Trimming cost V 11 bases and J 5 bases; bases outside gene matches: 11. This CDR3 is 13 amino acids long. CDR3 sequence (DNA): TGTGCCCACTCCAAGGGGGCTCGGACTGAAGCTTTCTTT. Encoded protein: CAHSKGARTEAFF.

The rearrangement links TRBV2 to TRBJ2-1; D might be TRBD2 (6 bases). The V gene's germline CDR1 is SNHLY and CDR2 FYNNEI. Trimming took off 6 bases at V and 1 base at J, with 10 bases between the two ends. The CDR3 loop spans 14 amino acids. The CDR3, as DNA: TGTGCCAGCAGGCTGGCGGGATCCTACAATGAGCAGTTCTTC. This translates into CASRLAGSYNEQFF.

This chain uses TRBV7-9 with TRBJ2-7; 8 nucleotides align to TRBD1. V gave up 5 bases and J gave up 1 base; unmatched junction bases: 7. Germline V lookup: CDR1 SEHNR, CDR2 FQNEAQ (reference sequence). This CDR3 region has 15 residues. In DNA, the CDR3 is TGTGCCAGCAGCCTGATCGGGACAGGATCCTACGAGCAGTACTTC. Translating it yields CASSLIGTGSYEQYF.

The rearrangement uses TRBV5-1 and TRBJ2-3, with TRBD2 matching over 8 bases. There are 16 residues in the CDR3. Germline lookup yields CDR1 SGHRS and CDR2 YFSETQ. J was trimmed by 3 bases and V by 4 bases; bases with no gene match: 10. The CDR3 DNA follows: TGCGCCAGCAGCCACCAAAGCGGGAGACTAACAGATACGCAGTATTTT. It translates to CASSHQSGRLTDTQYF.

The chain combines TRBV5-1 with TRBJ1-2; D possibly corresponds to TRBD1 (5 bases). This CDR3 has 12 amino acids. V was trimmed by 4 bases and J by 6 bases, leaving 10 bases between them. CDR1 SGHRS and CDR2 YFSETQ come from the germline V gene. The CDR3 DNA is TGCGCCAGCAGCCCGGGACCGGATGGCTACACCTTC. It specifies CASSPGPDGYTF.

This clone was observed once. This chain connects TRBV4-1 to TRBJ2-7; the match to TRBD2 covers 7 bases. This CDR3 is 14 amino acids long. The germline CDR1 and CDR2 sequences are MGHRA and YSYEKL. The ends lost 4 bases at V and 6 bases at J; junction bases unmatched: 9. The CDR3 loop is CASSLSGGSGEQYF. The CDR3 region has the DNA TGCGCCAGCAGCCTATCGGGGGGTTCCGGCGAGCAGTACTTC.

This chain links TRBV6-5 with TRBJ2-3; 7 positions agree with TRBD2. The CDR3 totals 14 residues. CDR1 is MNHEY and CDR2 is SVGAGI in the germline V gene. Germline trimming cut 2 bases from V and 4 bases from J; bases unmatched to any gene: 3. CDR3 residues: CASSYAGAADTQYF. CDR3 DNA sequence: TGTGCCAGCAGTTACGCGGGAGCGGCAGATACGCAGTATTTT.

This clone has a single count. This rearrangement joins TRBV27 to TRBJ2-7, with 11 bases aligning to TRBD1. The trim removed 5 bases at V and 9 bases at J, leaving 12 bases unmatched. This CDR3 contains 15 residues. Germline CDR1 is MNHEY and CDR2 is SMNVEV (reference sequence). The CDR3 DNA is TGTGCCAGCAGTCCAAGGGACAGGGGGACCCGGGGGCAGTACTTC. Translated: CASSPRDRGTRGQYF.

In the case of this clone: This sample includes further DNA sequences coding for the same CDR3. The chain is built from TRBV12-5 and TRBJ2-1, with D hard to call. Germline assignment: CDR1 LGHNT and CDR2 FRNRAP. This CDR3 contains 12 residues. V shed 1 base and J shed 4 bases, with 2 bases lying between them. CDR3 loop: CASGLGYNEQFF. The DNA for the CDR3 is TGTGCTAGTGGTTTGGGATACAATGAGCAGTTCTTC.

This sequence joins TRBV9 and TRBJ1-4; TRBD1 agrees at 7 bases. There are 17 residues in the CDR3. V dropped 0 bases and J dropped 5; count of bases not matched to a gene: 10. Germline V gene sequence: CDR1 SGDLS, CDR2 YYNGEE. CDR3 in amino acids: CASSVGGGGARNEKLFF. As DNA, the CDR3 is TGTGCCAGCAGCGTAGGAGGAGGGGGCGCGAGGAATGAAAAACTGTTTTTT.

The chain has TRBV28 and TRBJ1-1; 8 bases are shared with TRBD1. Germline V lookup: CDR1 MDHEN, CDR2 SYDVKM. V shed 4 bases, J shed 1 base, and the junction held 2 bases outside the gene matches. The CDR3 covers 14 residues. CDR3 amino acids: CASSSTGENTEAFF. Written as DNA, the CDR3 is TGTGCCAGCAGTTCGACAGGGGAGAACACTGAAGCTTTCTTT.

This clone was detected once. The chain recombines TRBV27 with TRBJ1-2; no clear D gene. Germline V gene sequence: CDR1 MNHEY, CDR2 SMNVEV (reference sequence). Trimming cost V 10 bases and J 0 bases, with 15 bases left between them. This CDR3 has 14 amino acids. The CDR3 region is CATMPSWANYGYTF. CDR3 nucleotides: TGTGCCACCATGCCTTCCTGGGCTAACTATGGCTACACCTTC.

The V gene is TRBV7-9, the J gene TRBJ2-2, with TRBD2 matching over 9 bases. J lost 5 bases, V lost 11 bases, and 6 bases had no gene match. CDR1 is SEHNR and CDR2 is FQNEAQ in the germline V gene (reference sequence). The CDR3 has 13 amino acids. Here the CDR3 DNA reads TGTGCCCTAGCGGGATGGTCGACCGGGGAGCTGTTTTTT. The encoded protein is CALAGWSTGELFF.

This rearrangement joins TRBV4-1 to TRBJ2-5, with 9 bases that match TRBD1. The J segment lost 0 bases and the V segment lost 3 bases, leaving 8 bases of the junction unmatched. Germline lookup yields CDR1 MGHRA and CDR2 YSYEKL. This CDR3 has 17 residues. As DNA, the CDR3 is TGCGCCAGCAGCCAGGACAGGGGCTACCAGTACCAAGAGACCCAGTACTTC. Its protein is CASSQDRGYQYQETQYF.

The CDR3 sequence is CASSPFQGRNTGELFF. The CDR3 region has the DNA TGCGCCAGCAGTCCCTTCCAGGGCCGGAACACCGGGGAGCTGTTTTTT. The chain carries TRBV4-1 and TRBJ2-2; possibly TRBD1 for D (5 bases). The CDR3 runs to 16 residues. With 6 bases removed from V and 1 base from J, the gap between germline ends came to 15 bases. Germline lookup yields CDR1 MGHRA and CDR2 YSYEKL.

The chain joins TRBV27 to TRBJ2-1, with TRBD2 identical over 12 bases. Germline assignment: CDR1 MNHEY and CDR2 SMNVEV (reference sequence). V dropped 1 base and J dropped 10; count of bases not matched to a gene: 14. The CDR3 sequence is 18 residues long. CDR3 amino acids: CASSLLLAGGGSGGEQFF. The DNA of the CDR3 is TGTGCCAGCAGTTTATTGCTAGCGGGAGGGGGGTCCGGCGGCGAGCAGTTCTTC.

The CDR3 DNA reads as TGTGCCAGCAGCTTATCCAGGGAAATTGAAGCTTTCTTT. Amino acids: CASSLSREIEAFF. The chain recombines TRBV5-5 with TRBJ1-1, with a tentative D call TRBD1 (5 bases). The CDR3 sequence is 13 residues long. From germline, CDR1 is SGHKS and CDR2 YYEKEE (reference sequence). The ends were cut back, 2 bases at V and 7 bases at J, with 12 bases in the middle.

V and J are TRBV10-1 and TRBJ2-1; 8 positions match TRBD2. The length of the CDR3 is 18 residues. Germline-derived CDR1 and CDR2 are WNHNN and SYGVQD (reference sequence). V trimming: 2 bases; J trimming: 4 bases; junction bases outside the gene matches: 13. CDR3 in DNA: TGCGCCAGCAGTGAGAACAGCGGGAGACGATTATTATACAATGAGCAGTTCTTC. This gives the protein CASSENSGRRLLYNEQFF.

The chain recombines TRBV27 with TRBJ2-1; TRBD1 is a possible D gene (6 bases). Trimming took 6 bases from V and 7 from J, leaving 13 bases between them. Germline CDR1 reads MNHEY; CDR2 reads SMNVEV (reference sequence). The CDR3 covers 13 residues. This chain's CDR3 is CASRGGEKNEQFF. In DNA, the CDR3 is TGTGCCAGCAGAGGGGGAGAAAAAAATGAGCAGTTCTTC.

J is TRBJ2-1 and V is TRBV7-9; D possibly corresponds to TRBD2 (5 bases). The length of the CDR3 is 14 residues. V lost 7 bases to trimming and J lost 2 bases, with 12 bases between them. CDR1 and CDR2 (germline): SEHNR, FQNEAQ (reference sequence). The CDR3 DNA sequence: TGTGCCAGCAAGGGAGCTAACCCCTACAATGAGCAGTTCTTC. This gives the protein CASKGANPYNEQFF.

The J gene is TRBJ2-7, the V gene TRBV11-3; 8 bases are a match to TRBD2. Per germline, CDR1 SGHNT and CDR2 YENEEA. J gave up 5 bases and V 5 bases, and 8 bases lay outside the gene matches. The CDR3 totals 14 residues. The CDR3 protein is CASSHGGEDHEQYF. CDR3 nucleotide sequence: TGTGCCAGCAGCCACGGGGGGGAGGACCACGAGCAGTACTTC.